This TCR beta chain was identified during a study of identical twins. CDR1 and CDR2 from the germline V gene are SGDLS and YYNGEE. J was trimmed by 4 bases and V by 4 bases; bases with no gene match: 6. The CDR3 is made up of 15 amino acids. This clonotype occurred a few times. TCRdb reprocessed the 5' RACE reads via MiXCR and lists one record per CDR3 protein. The sample contains just under 650,000 distinct CDR3 sequences, about 7% of which appear only once. This same sample was also part of a study on yellow fever vaccine responses in identical twins.

The sequence was obtained from a woman under 30 in good health. The specimen sequenced was PBMCs. The chain has TRBV9 and TRBJ1-1; 11 nucleotides match TRBD1. DNA of the CDR3: TGTGCCAGCAGCCCGTGGACAGGGGGCCTCACTGAAGCTTTCTTT. Protein sequence: CASSPWTGGLTEAFF.